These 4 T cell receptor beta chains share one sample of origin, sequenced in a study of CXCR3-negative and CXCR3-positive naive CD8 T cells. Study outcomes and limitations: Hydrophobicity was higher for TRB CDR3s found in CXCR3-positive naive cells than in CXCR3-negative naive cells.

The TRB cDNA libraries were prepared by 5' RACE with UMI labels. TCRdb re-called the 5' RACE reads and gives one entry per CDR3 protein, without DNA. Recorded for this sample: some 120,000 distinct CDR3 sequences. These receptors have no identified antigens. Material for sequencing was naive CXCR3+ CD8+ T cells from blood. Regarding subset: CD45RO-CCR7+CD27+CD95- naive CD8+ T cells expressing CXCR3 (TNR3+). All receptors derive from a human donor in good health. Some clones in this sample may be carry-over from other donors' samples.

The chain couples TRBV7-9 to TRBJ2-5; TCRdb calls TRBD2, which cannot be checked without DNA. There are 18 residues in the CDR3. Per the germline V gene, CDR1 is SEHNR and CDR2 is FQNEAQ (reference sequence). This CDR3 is CASSLDFGSGASRETQYF.

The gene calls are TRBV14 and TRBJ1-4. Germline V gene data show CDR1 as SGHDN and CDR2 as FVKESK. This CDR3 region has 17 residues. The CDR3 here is CASSQTAFFGVNEKLFF.

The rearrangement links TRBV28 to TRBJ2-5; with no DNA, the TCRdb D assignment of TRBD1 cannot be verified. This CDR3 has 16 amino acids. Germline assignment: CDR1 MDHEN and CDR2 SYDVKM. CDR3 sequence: CASSKPGTGYQETQYF.

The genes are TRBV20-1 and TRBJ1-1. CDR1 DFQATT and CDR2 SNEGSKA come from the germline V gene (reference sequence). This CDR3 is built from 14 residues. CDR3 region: CSARMGRRDTEAFF.